This TCR beta chain derives from a study of regulatory T cells in long-lasting Graves disease (dated by TCRdb to about 2021). With regard to the full study: Newly diagnosed Graves' disease patients had taken antithyroid drugs for less than 3 months. The study took place in China and was registered as a clinical trial. This study used TCR sequencing and RNA sequencing of peripheral blood to compare persistent Graves' disease patients against newly diagnosed Graves' disease patients. A total of approximately 35 samples underwent TCR sequencing: some 13 from persistent and about 20 from newly diagnosed Graves' disease patients.

General findings and caveats noted by the study authors: Only the TCR beta chain was sequenced and analyzed. Compared with newly diagnosed patients, patients with persistent Graves' disease had lower TCR Shannon entropy and fewer highly expanded clones, which suggests clonal expansion. Because the primary lesion, thyroid tissue, could not be accessed, the study looked at peripheral blood alone. More public clonotypes were shared among persistent patients (roughly 2,900) than among newly diagnosed patients (more than 900). The authors noted that the small sample size was a limitation that may lower accuracy.

To prepare the library, multiplex PCR was applied. The sequencer listed for this sample is Illumina HiSeq 4000. To build TCR beta libraries, CDR3 regions were amplified by Arm-PCR using iRepertoire HTBI primers. Gel purification was performed on PCR products prior to sequencing. In the paper's pipeline: Gene usage analysis of CDR3 amino acid clonotypes relied on the 60 to 65 TRBV and 14 TRBJ segments identified across samples. COPE and FqMerger were used to merge filtered high-quality paired reads into contigs. Contigs were aligned with BLAST to IMGT TRBV, TRBD and TRBJ reference genes, and CDR3 was defined per IMGT. Any clonotype with a frequency above 0.1% was classified as a highly expanded clone. Shannon entropy served as the measure of repertoire diversity, while the Gini coefficient captured V-J evenness. A clonotype found in more than one individual was treated as public. The public reads were run again by TCRdb, first through fastp at Q25 and then through MiXCR, and only productive beta chains were kept. Entries that share a CDR3 protein sequence are merged under the most common genes and DNA. TCRdb's processing, not the authors' own work, is the source of the V and J calls. The sample table records 400,000 to 550,000 distinct CDR3 sequences; about a sixth of these occur just once. Around a tenth of the sample is held by the ten biggest clonotypes.

Interpreted using the paper, the time point label stands for: newly diagnosed GD, antithyroid drugs for less than 3 months. For both TCR sequencing and RNA sequencing, RNA was extracted from PBMCs using TRIzol. Graves' disease was diagnosed according to American Thyroid Association guidelines. The patients came from an endocrinology department in Xi'an, China. Each patient gave around 9 milliliters of peripheral blood, collected in an EDTA anticoagulant tube. Ficoll Paque Plus density gradient separation was used to isolate PBMCs, and no additional T cell sorting was done. RNA quality was checked with an Agilent 2100 Bioanalyzer and agarose gel, and concentration with a NanoDrop 2000. As to this clonotype: Its antigen is currently not known. No base qualities exist here, and no much larger clone lies one base off it.

In addition, the sample was reused for a study of T cells in Graves' hyperthyroidism and ophthalmopathy. In that second paper, the authors write: Stable Graves' hyperthyroidism was defined as no progression to ophthalmopathy during 18 months of follow-up. Hyperthyroidism patients were aged 18 to 65 years and newly diagnosed, with disease duration of less than 2 months. The study excluded patients with uncontrolled infections, other autoimmune diseases, pregnancy or lactation. Diagnoses relied on clinical symptoms, serum thyroxine and TRAb, thyroid ultrasound and orbital computed tomography. The first round of RT-PCR for the TCR CDR3 was performed with the HTBI primer set and the Qiagen OneStep RT-PCR kit. Most expanded thyroid clonotypes (frequency above 0.001) were also detected in blood, suggesting blood repertoires may reflect thyroid immune responses. In cross-validation, a model built on a 13 V-J signature told ophthalmopathy apart from stable hyperthyroidism with 85% to 90% sensitivity and around 84% specificity, and in testing the same model reached 80%/75%. In validation, the model predicted progression to ophthalmopathy with 55% to 71% sensitivity and around 72% specificity, a median of approximately 6.5 months before onset. TCR V-J signatures able to tell the groups apart were searched for in a discovery cohort of 90 to 100 patients, of whom about 40 had Graves' ophthalmopathy and around 56 had stable Graves' hyperthyroidism. An independent validation cohort of under 20 hyperthyroidism patients and 17 patients who later progressed to ophthalmopathy tested prospective prediction of ophthalmopathy. The roughly 100 discovery patients were randomly divided into training and test sets at a 7:3 ratio. In about 6 Graves' hyperthyroidism patients, the study also compared T-cell repertoires from thyroid tissue with T-cell repertoires from blood. After sampling, hyperthyroidism patients received methimazole starting at 30 mg daily, and ophthalmopathy patients received high-dose intravenous methylprednisolone. A second multiplex PCR round built the libraries, followed by size selection and purification. The libraries were sequenced on an Illumina HiSeq2000 using paired-end 100 bp reads. Raw data were processed with SOAPnuke, discarding reads with adapters, uncalled bases, mean Phred below 15, or no exact constant-primer or identifier match. COPE v1.2.5 was used to merge high-quality paired reads, and clonotypes were defined as unique nucleotide sequences. MiTCR v1.1 was used to align the clonotypes against IMGT TRBV, TRBD and TRBJ reference segments. Only V-J combinations with frequency above 0.0001, covering about 99% of repertoires, were analysed. The TCS score was defined as F50 (clonal expansion) divided by E x V (chaos), with BLOSUM62-based TCRdist calculated between CDR3 peptides within each V-J. Welch's t-statistics and random forest reduced 514 V-J features to around 14, which were used in a naive Bayes classifier (R e1071). No statistical method was used to fix the sample size in advance, and group allocation was not hidden from the investigators. The paper reports TCR Vbeta CDR3 sequencing of 130 to 150 peripheral blood samples: 40 or so ophthalmopathy, over 70 hyperthyroidism and approximately 17 progressor patients.

Here the sequenced sample was peripheral blood mononuclear cells (PBMCs), taken at new diagnosis, from a patient treated with antithyroid drugs. This clonotype was sampled from a woman aged 25 to 45 with Graves disease. Donor details come from another sample of the same person, matched by shared clones.

This receptor has the CDR3 CASSQVGLAGPNNEQFF. The DNA is TGCGCCAGCAGCCAAGTGGGACTAGCGGGCCCTAACAATGAGCAGTTCTTC. The sequence links TRBV4-3 to TRBJ2-1; 12 bases in the middle match TRBD2. From a lookup of the germline V gene, CDR1 and CDR2 are LGHNA and YSLEER. The CDR3 measures 17 amino acids from cysteine to phenylalanine. CDR3 DNA is the only sequence kept; it has 51 bases, read in frame from the first base. V is cut back by 1 base and J by 5 bases, with 6 bases in the junction unmatched.